This TCR beta chain was identified in a study of T cell changes during pregnancy in multiple sclerosis. The CDR3 extends over 14 amino acids. Germline V gene sequence: CDR1 SGHTA, CDR2 FQGNSA. Trimming at V came to 4 bases and at J to 13 bases, leaving 15 bases not matched to a gene. Generated by immunoSEQ multiplex PCR, the TCRdb table keeps only in-frame clones and is missing some. The repertoire holds about 33,000 clones, around 93% seen once, with 2.5% to 3.5% in the top ten. The chain uses TRBV7-2 and TRBJ2-5; 7 bases map to TRBD1. The clonotype comes from a female donor in good health, enrolled as a control in a pregnancy study. This specimen was CD4+ T cells from peripheral blood mononuclear cells, taken in the third trimester of pregnancy. The CDR3 region has the DNA TGTGCCAGCAGCTCGGGACAGACATTACGAGCAGCGTACTTC. It is translated as CASSSGQTLRAAYF.